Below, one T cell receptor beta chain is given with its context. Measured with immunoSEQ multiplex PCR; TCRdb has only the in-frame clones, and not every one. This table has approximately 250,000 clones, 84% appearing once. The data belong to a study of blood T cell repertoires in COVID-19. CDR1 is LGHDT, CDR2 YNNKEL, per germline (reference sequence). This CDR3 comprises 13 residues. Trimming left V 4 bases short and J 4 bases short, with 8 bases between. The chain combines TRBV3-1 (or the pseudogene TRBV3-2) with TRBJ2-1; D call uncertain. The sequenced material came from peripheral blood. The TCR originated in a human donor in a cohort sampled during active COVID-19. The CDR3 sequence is CASSPPVYNEQFF. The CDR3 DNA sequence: TGTGCCAGCAGCCCCCCGGTATACAATGAGCAGTTCTTC.